What follows describes a single T cell receptor (beta chain). The data originate from a study of CD8 T cells in Susac syndrome. With random hexamers, reverse transcription was performed on about 0.5 to 1 ug of RNA. One entry per CDR3 protein results from TCRdb running MiXCR on the immunoSEQ multiplex PCR reads. Among around 190,000 distinct CDR3 sequences, less than 95% were seen once, and the ten largest hold 0.085% to 0.12%. V shed 4 bases and J 3 bases; nucleotides not matched to a gene: 5. The germline gives CDR1 SGDLS, CDR2 YYNGEE. The CDR3 is 14 amino acids. The sequence was collected from a human donor in good health. Material for sequencing was CD4+ T cells from PBMCs. The chain is built from TRBV9 and TRBJ1-1, with TRBD1 matching over 8 bases. CDR3 nucleotide sequence: TGTGCCAGCAGCATAACAGGGGGTGACACTGAAGCTTTCTTT. It is translated as CASSITGGDTEAFF.